This TCR beta chain originates from a study of CD8 T cells in ankylosing spondylitis. The study's findings and limits: Prior work had noted some motif variants in reactive arthritis blood and synovial fluid. As reported, disease-linked clones showed significant enrichment in matched ankylosing spondylitis synovial fluid. A TCR beta motif of fewer than ten highly homologous variants seemed to mark ankylosing spondylitis blood.

Turning to this clonotype: Its antigen is not known.

TCRdb used MiXCR to reprocess the 5' RACE reads, holding one entry per CDR3 protein. The repertoire has a few hundred thousand distinct CDR3 sequences, about a fifth of them found once; the top ten carry about a sixth. The sequence derives from a male donor with ankylosing spondylitis. Sequencing was done on a sample of blood, either unsorted or a sorted T cell fraction (not recorded which).

The CDR3 DNA reads as TGTGCCAGCAGTCACAGGCCGCCCGGGACTGGGCTAGGTGAGCAGTTCTTC. It translates to CASSHRPPGTGLGEQFF. This chain joins TRBV12-3 or TRBV12-4 and TRBJ2-1; tentatively, D is TRBD2 (6 bases). The CDR3 length is 17 residues. V was clipped by 5 bases and J by 9 bases, with 26 bases between them.